One and the same sample provided the 15 T cell receptor beta chains below, sequenced in a study of T cell changes during pregnancy in multiple sclerosis. Using immunoSEQ multiplex PCR, the repertoire was profiled, and TCRdb retains in-frame clones only, with some absent. Seen here are tens of thousands of clones, about 91% observed once, and the top ten hold around 0.47%. Sequences were derived from CD4+ T cells from peripheral blood mononuclear cells, sampled after pregnancy. The receptors originated from a female donor with multiple sclerosis, enrolled in a pregnancy study.

This clone occurred a few times. V and J are TRBV28 and TRBJ2-4; D is unresolved. The CDR3 consists of 14 residues. Germline V CDR1 and CDR2: MDHEN, SYDVKM. With 7 bases removed from V and 0 bases from J, the gap between germline ends came to 10 bases. CDR3 in amino acids: CASTPTLAKNIQYF. In DNA, the CDR3 is TGTGCCAGCACCCCGACTTTAGCCAAAAACATTCAGTACTTC.

The chain has TRBV28 and TRBJ2-2; no clear D. CDR1 is MDHEN and CDR2 is SYDVKM in the germline V gene. The CDR3 length is 13 residues. V was pared by 10 bases and J by 3 bases, with 12 bases between. CDR3 in DNA: TGTGCCACGAGAGGAATAGACACCGGGGAGCTGTTTTTT. Amino acids: CATRGIDTGELFF.

The genes are TRBV5-4 and TRBJ1-1; maybe TRBD1 (6 bases). Deletions cut 6 bases from V and 0 bases from J, with 15 bases between. Germline CDR1 is SGHNT and CDR2 is YYREEE (reference sequence). The CDR3 contains 15 residues. The CDR3 spells CASTFAQGLNTEAFF. In nucleotides, the CDR3 is TGTGCCAGCACCTTCGCGCAGGGGCTGAACACTGAAGCTTTCTTT.

This clone was detected a few times. V and J are TRBV5-1 and TRBJ1-3; 8 positions match TRBD1. V lost 4 bases to trimming and J lost 2 bases; unmatched junction nucleotides: 8. This CDR3 spans 16 amino acids. The V gene's germline CDR1 is SGHRS and CDR2 YFSETQ. CDR3 DNA: TGCGCCAGCAGCCCGACGACAGGGGCGCCTGGAAACACCATATATTTT. Translation: CASSPTTGAPGNTIYF.

The V gene is TRBV5-5, the J gene TRBJ2-5; 10 nucleotides align to TRBD1. This CDR3 contains 15 residues. J gave up 6 bases and V 0 bases, and 5 bases lay outside the gene matches. Germline assignment: CDR1 SGHKS and CDR2 YYEKEE (reference sequence). The CDR3 region has the DNA TGTGCCAGCAGCTTGGAGCGGACAGGGGGAAAGACCCAGTACTTC. It encodes CASSLERTGGKTQYF.

V gene TRBV30 combines with J gene TRBJ2-7, with TRBD1 matching over 7 bases. Germline CDR1 is GTSNPN and CDR2 is SVGIG (reference sequence). The CDR3 is 12 amino acids. V lost 2 bases, J lost 10 bases, and 8 bases stayed unmatched. The CDR3 loop is CAWSFLGDSQYF. DNA of the CDR3: TGTGCCTGGAGTTTCCTCGGGGACAGCCAGTACTTC. The full variable domain, in which reference TRBV30 and TRBJ2-7 provide the parts outside the CDR3, is SQTIHQWPATLVQPVGSPLSLECTVEGTSNPNLYWYRQAAGRGLQLLFYSVGIGQISSEVPQNLSASRPQDRQFILSSKKLLLSDSGFYLCAWSFLGDSQYFGPGTRLTVT.

The chain combines TRBV10-1 with TRBJ2-3; 7 positions match TRBD2. The V gene's germline CDR1 is WNHNN and CDR2 SYGVQD (reference sequence). CDR3 length equals 16 residues. V dropped 3 bases and J dropped 3; count of bases not matched to a gene: 9. Here the CDR3 reads CASSDRAGWKTDTQYF. The CDR3 bases are TGCGCCAGCAGTGACCGAGCGGGGTGGAAGACAGATACGCAGTATTTT.

This chain links TRBV2 with TRBJ2-7; maybe TRBD1 (5 bases). Trimming cost V 8 bases and J 7 bases, with 21 bases left between them. Germline V CDR1 and CDR2: SNHLY, FYNNEI. This CDR3 has 14 amino acids. This CDR3 is CASGPRGRAEEQYF. CDR3 nucleotides: TGTGCCAGCGGCCCTAGGGGCAGGGCGGAGGAGCAGTACTTC.

The genes are TRBV11-2 and TRBJ2-5; TRBD1 is a possible D gene (5 bases). CDR1 and CDR2 from the germline V gene are SGHAT and FQNNGV. The V gene lost 2 bases and the J gene lost 5 bases, with 15 bases spanning the gap. This CDR3 spans 15 amino acids. The CDR3 bases are TGTGCCAGCAGCTTAAGTTTGCAGGGAAGGGAGACCCAGTACTTC. Its translation: CASSLSLQGRETQYF.

The V gene is TRBV5-1, the J gene TRBJ2-7, with TRBD2 matching 13 bases. This CDR3 spans 15 amino acids. The germline CDR1 and CDR2 sequences are SGHRS and YFSETQ. Germline trimming cut 4 bases from V and 3 bases from J; bases unmatched to any gene: 4. CDR3 sequence: CASSLGTSGIYEQYF. The DNA of the CDR3 is TGCGCCAGCAGCCTGGGGACTAGCGGGATCTACGAGCAGTACTTC.

The chain has TRBV5-1 and TRBJ2-5, with TRBD2 as a possible D gene (6 bases). V gave up 0 bases and J gave up 4 bases, with 7 bases separating them. The CDR3 spans 13 residues. Germline values: CDR1 SGHRS, CDR2 YFSETQ. The CDR3 DNA is TGCGCCAGCAGCTTGGGGGGAGGAGAGACCCAGTACTTC. Its translation is CASSLGGGETQYF.

The V gene is TRBV28, the J gene TRBJ1-5, with 7 bases fitting TRBD1. After removal of 7 bases from V and 4 bases from J, the junction contained 4 bases not matched to a gene. In germline, CDR1 is MDHEN, CDR2 SYDVKM. CDR3 size: 13 residues. CDR3 DNA: TGTGCCAGCAAATGGACAGGTAATCAGCCCCAGCATTTT. Translation: CASKWTGNQPQHF.

This rearrangement joins TRBV2 to TRBJ2-2; D remains ambiguous. Germline values: CDR1 SNHLY, CDR2 FYNNEI. V was pared by 4 bases and J by 2 bases, with 5 bases between. The CDR3 spans 13 residues. CDR3 DNA sequence: TGTGCCAGCAGTGGAGGCAACACCGGGGAGCTGTTTTTT. It codes for CASSGGNTGELFF.

This chain uses TRBV7-3 with TRBJ2-5, with 7 positions matching TRBD2. This CDR3 region has 15 residues. Germline V gene sequence: CDR1 SGHTA, CDR2 FQGTGA. V shed 1 base and J 1 base; nucleotides not matched to a gene: 3. The CDR3 nucleotides read TGTGCCAGCAGCTTAATGGGGGGGATCCAAGAGACCCAGTACTTC. Its protein is CASSLMGGIQETQYF.

The chain joins TRBV25-1 to TRBJ1-1; D is uncertain. Germline values: CDR1 MGHDK, CDR2 SYGVNS. The CDR3 consists of 13 residues. V was cut by 4 bases and J by 4 bases, with 10 bases left in between. The CDR3 sequence: CASSVRRGTEAFF. Here the CDR3 DNA reads TGTGCCAGCAGTGTAAGAAGAGGCACTGAAGCTTTCTTT. Full variable domain (remainder filled in from reference TRBV25-1 and TRBJ1-1): EADIYQTPRYLVIGTGKKITLECSQTMGHDKMYWYQQDPGMELHLIHYSYGVNSTEKGDLSSESTVSRIRTEHFPLTLESARPSHTSQYLCASSVRRGTEAFFGQGTRLTVV.